This TCR beta chain was sequenced during a study of T cell responses to AZD1222 COVID-19 vaccine. General study results and limits: Repertoires were sampled only after the peak T cell response. Among those given AZD1222, only six were seropositive at baseline. Nearly half of spike-specific TCRs reportedly go after variant regions that carry no mutations.

The CDR3 length is 11 residues. Trimming took 6 bases from V and 3 from J, leaving 5 bases between them. CDR1 and CDR2 (germline): ENHRY, SYGVKD. Of note for this clone: Its antigen is currently unknown.

TCRdb's copy holds only in-frame clones and misses some; the assay was immunoSEQ multiplex PCR. The data hold 100,000 to 150,000 clones, with 89% observed a single time. This receptor was identified in an adult in good health. The sample in question was peripheral blood, obtained on day 0 of AZD1222 vaccination. This chain uses TRBV10-3 with TRBJ1-1; weak D call: TRBD1 (5 bases). CDR3 coding DNA: TGTGCCATCAGAGGGGACACTGAAGCTTTCTTT. Encoded protein: CAIRGDTEAFF.